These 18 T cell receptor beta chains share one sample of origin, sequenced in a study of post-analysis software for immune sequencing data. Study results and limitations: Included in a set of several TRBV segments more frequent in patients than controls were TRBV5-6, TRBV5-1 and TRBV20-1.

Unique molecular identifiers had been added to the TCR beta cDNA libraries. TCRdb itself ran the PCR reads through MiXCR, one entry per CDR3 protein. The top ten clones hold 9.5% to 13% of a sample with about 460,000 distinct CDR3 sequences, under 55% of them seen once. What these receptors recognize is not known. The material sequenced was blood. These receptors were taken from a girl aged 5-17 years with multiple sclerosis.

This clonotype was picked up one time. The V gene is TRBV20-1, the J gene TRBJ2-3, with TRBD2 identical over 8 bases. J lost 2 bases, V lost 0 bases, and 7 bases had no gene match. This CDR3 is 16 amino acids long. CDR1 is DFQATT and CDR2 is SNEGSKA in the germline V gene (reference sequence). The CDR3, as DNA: TGCAGTGCTAGAGATCTGGGCGGGAGGTCCACAGATACGCAGTATTTT. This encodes CSARDLGGRSTDTQYF.

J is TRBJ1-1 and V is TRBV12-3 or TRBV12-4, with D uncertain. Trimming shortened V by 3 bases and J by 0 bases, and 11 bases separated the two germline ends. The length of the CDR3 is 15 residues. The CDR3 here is CASSLLGWVNTEAFF. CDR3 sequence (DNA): TGTGCCAGCAGTTTGTTGGGTTGGGTGAACACTGAAGCTTTCTTT.

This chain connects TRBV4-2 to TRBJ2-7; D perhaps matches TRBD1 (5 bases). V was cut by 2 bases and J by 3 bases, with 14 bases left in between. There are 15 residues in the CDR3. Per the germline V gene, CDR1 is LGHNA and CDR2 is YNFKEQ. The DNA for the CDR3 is TGTGCCAGCAGCCAACCCAACAGGTTGCTCTACGAGCAGTACTTC. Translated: CASSQPNRLLYEQYF.

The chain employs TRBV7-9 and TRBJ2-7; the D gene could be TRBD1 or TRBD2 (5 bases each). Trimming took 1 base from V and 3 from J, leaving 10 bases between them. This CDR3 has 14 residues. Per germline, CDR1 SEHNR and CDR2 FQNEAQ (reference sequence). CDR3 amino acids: CASSLEGTGYEQYF. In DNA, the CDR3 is TGTGCCAGCAGCTTAGAAGGGACCGGCTACGAGCAGTACTTC.

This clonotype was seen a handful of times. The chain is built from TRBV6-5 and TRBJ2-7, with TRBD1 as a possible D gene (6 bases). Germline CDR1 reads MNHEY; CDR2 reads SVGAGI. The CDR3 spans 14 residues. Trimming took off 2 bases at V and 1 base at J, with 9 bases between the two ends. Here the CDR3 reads CASSYDRRSYEQYF. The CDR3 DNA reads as TGTGCCAGCAGTTACGACAGGAGATCCTACGAGCAGTACTTC.

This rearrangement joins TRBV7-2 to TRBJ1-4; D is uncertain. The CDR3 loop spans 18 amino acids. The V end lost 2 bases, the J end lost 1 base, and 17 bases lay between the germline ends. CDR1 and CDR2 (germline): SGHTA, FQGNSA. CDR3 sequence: CASSLRRGPFVTNEKLFF. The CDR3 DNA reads TGTGCCAGCAGCTTACGGCGAGGGCCATTTGTAACTAATGAAAAACTGTTTTTT.

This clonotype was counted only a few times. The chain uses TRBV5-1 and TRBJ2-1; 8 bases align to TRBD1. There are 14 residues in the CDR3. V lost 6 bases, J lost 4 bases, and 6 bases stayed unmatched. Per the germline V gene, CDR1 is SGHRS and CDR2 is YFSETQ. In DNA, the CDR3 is TGCGCCAGCACCGACAGGGGAGGATACAATGAGCAGTTCTTC. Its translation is CASTDRGGYNEQFF.

The CDR3 protein is CASSLVGTSGIYEQFF. The CDR3 DNA follows: TGTGCCAGCAGCTTAGTAGGGACTAGCGGTATCTATGAGCAGTTCTTC. The rearrangement joins TRBV13 to TRBJ2-1; 11 bases match TRBD2. The CDR3 runs 16 residues. The J segment lost 8 bases and the V segment lost 1 base, leaving 7 bases of the junction unmatched. CDR1 PRHDT and CDR2 FYEKMQ come from the germline V gene (reference sequence).

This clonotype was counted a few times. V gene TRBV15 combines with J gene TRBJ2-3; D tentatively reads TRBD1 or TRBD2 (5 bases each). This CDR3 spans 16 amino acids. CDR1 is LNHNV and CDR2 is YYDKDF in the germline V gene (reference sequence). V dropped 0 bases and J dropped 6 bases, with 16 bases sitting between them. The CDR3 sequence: CATSRDRDLQTDTQYF. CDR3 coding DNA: TGTGCCACCAGCAGAGACCGGGACCTCCAAACCGATACGCAGTATTTT.

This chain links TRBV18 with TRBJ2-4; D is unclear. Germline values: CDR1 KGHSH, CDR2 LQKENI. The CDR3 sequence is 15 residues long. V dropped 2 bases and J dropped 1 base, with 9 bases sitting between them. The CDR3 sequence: CASSPSQGAKNIQYF. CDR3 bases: TGTGCCAGCTCACCATCCCAAGGGGCCAAAAACATTCAGTACTTC.

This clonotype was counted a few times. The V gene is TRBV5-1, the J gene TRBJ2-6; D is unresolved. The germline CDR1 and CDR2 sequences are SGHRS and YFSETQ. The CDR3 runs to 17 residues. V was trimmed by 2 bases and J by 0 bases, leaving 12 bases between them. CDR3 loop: CASSFWADRSGANVLTF. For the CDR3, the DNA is TGCGCCAGCAGCTTTTGGGCCGACCGCTCTGGGGCCAACGTCCTGACTTTC.

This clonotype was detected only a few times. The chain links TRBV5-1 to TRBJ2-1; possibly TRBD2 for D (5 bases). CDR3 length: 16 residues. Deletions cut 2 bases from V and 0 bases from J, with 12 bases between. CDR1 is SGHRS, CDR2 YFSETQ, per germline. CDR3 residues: CASSFPTRDSYNEQFF. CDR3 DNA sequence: TGCGCCAGCAGCTTCCCCACCCGGGACTCCTACAATGAGCAGTTCTTC. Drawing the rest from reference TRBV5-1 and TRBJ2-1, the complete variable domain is KAGVTQTPRYLIKTRGQQVTLSCSPISGHRSVSWYQQTPGQGLQFLFEYFSETQRNKGNFPGRFSGRQFSNSRSEMNVSTLELGDSALYLCASSFPTRDSYNEQFFGPGTRLTVL.

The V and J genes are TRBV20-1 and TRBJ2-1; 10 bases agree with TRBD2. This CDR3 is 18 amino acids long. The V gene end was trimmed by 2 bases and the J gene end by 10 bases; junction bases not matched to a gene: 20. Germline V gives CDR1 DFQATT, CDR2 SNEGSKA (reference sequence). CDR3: CSARSLYTSGRARWEQFF. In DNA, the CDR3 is TGCAGTGCTAGATCACTATACACCAGCGGGAGGGCCAGGTGGGAGCAGTTCTTC.

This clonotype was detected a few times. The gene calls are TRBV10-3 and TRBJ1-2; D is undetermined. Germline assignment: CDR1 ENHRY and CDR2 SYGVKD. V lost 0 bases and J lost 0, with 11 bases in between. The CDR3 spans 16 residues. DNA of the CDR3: TGTGCCATCAGTGAGTCGACAACCACCTCTAACTATGGCTACACCTTC. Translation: CAISESTTTSNYGYTF.

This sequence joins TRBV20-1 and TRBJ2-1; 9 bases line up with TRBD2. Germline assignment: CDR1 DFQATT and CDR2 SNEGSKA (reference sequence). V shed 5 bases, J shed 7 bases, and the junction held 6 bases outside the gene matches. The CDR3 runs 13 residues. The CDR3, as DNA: TGCAGTGCTTTTGGACTAGCGTGGAATGAGCAGTTCTTC. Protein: CSAFGLAWNEQFF.

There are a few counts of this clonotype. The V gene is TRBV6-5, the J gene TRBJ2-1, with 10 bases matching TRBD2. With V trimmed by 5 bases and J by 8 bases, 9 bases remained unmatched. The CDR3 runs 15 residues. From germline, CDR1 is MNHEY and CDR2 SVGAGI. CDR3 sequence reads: CASSQSGRALYEQFF. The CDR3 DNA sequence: TGTGCCAGCAGTCAAAGCGGGAGGGCCTTGTATGAGCAGTTCTTC.

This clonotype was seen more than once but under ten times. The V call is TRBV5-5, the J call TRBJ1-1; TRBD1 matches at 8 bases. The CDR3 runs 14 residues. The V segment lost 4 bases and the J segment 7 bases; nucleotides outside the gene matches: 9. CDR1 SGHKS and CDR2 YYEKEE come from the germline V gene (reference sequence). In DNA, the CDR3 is TGTGCCAGCAGCACGGGACAGGCTCCCGATGAAGCTTTCTTT. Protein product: CASSTGQAPDEAFF.

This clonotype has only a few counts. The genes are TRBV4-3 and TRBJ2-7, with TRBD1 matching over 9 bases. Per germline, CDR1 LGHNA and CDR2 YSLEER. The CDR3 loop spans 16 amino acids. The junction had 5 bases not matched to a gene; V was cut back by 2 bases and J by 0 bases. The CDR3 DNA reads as TGCGCCAGCAGCCAACAAAGGGACAGGGCCTCCTACGAGCAGTACTTC. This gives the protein CASSQQRDRASYEQYF.